These 13 T cell receptor beta chains came from one sample sequenced in a study of blood T cell repertoires in COVID-19. Generated by immunoSEQ multiplex PCR, the TCRdb table keeps only in-frame clones and is missing some. The sample shows 80,000 to 100,000 clones, 75% to 90% of them seen only once. The sequenced material came from peripheral blood. The source is a human donor with active COVID-19. The donor label of this sample is uncertain.

This clone was picked up one time. The V and J genes are TRBV15 and TRBJ1-1, with 7 positions matching TRBD1. This CDR3 contains 15 residues. Germline V gene lookup returns CDR1 LNHNV and CDR2 YYDKDF (reference sequence). The V gene end was trimmed by 1 base and the J gene end by 0 bases; junction bases not matched to a gene: 2. As DNA, the CDR3 is TGTGCCACCAGCAGAGGACAGGGAATGAACACTGAAGCTTTCTTT. Its protein is CATSRGQGMNTEAFF.

The CDR3: CASSSGLAGSYEQYF. The CDR3 coding sequence is TGTGCCAGCAGCTCGGGACTAGCGGGGTCCTACGAGCAGTACTTC. The J gene is TRBJ2-7, the V gene TRBV27, with TRBD2 identical over 13 bases. J gave up 1 base and V 6 bases, and 3 bases lay outside the gene matches. The CDR3 loop spans 15 amino acids. CDR1 is MNHEY and CDR2 is SMNVEV in the germline V gene (reference sequence).

This clone was counted a few times. The gene calls are TRBV28 and TRBJ2-7; D might be TRBD2 (6 bases). The CDR3 extends over 12 amino acids. Trimming stripped 7 bases from V and 5 bases from J, with 12 bases between. In germline, CDR1 is MDHEN, CDR2 SYDVKM. The CDR3 sequence is CASTLREHEQYF. The CDR3 region has the DNA TGTGCCAGCACATTACGGGAGCACGAGCAGTACTTC. Full variable domain (outside the CDR3, taken from reference TRBV28 and TRBJ2-7): DVKVTQSSRYLVKRTGEKVFLECVQDMDHENMFWYRQDPGLGLRLIYFSYDVKMKEKGDIPEGYSVSREKKERFSLILESASTNQTSMYLCASTLREHEQYFGPGTRLTVT.

The chain couples TRBV6-6 to TRBJ2-1, with TRBD1 matching over 7 bases. V lost 3 bases, J lost 6 bases, and 5 bases stayed unmatched. Looked up from germline, CDR1 is MNHNY and CDR2 is SVGAGI (reference sequence). CDR3 length: 14 amino acids. The CDR3 region is CASSYGRQGNEQFF. CDR3 sequence (DNA): TGTGCCAGCAGTTATGGACGACAGGGCAATGAGCAGTTCTTC.

This chain uses TRBV12-3 or TRBV12-4 with TRBJ1-2, with 9 bases aligning to TRBD1. The junction had 7 bases not matched to a gene; V was cut back by 6 bases and J by 8 bases. This CDR3 spans 13 amino acids. The CDR3 here is CASRDRGGGGYTF. As DNA, the CDR3 is TGTGCCAGCAGGGACAGGGGAGGAGGAGGCTACACCTTC.

The chain carries TRBV5-1 and TRBJ1-1; D gene ambiguous. V was clipped by 1 base and J by 1 base, with 11 bases between them. Germline CDR1 reads SGHRS; CDR2 reads YFSETQ. The CDR3 length is 15 residues. DNA of the CDR3: TGCGCCAGCAGCTTGTCCGGGAAGGCGAACACTGAAGCTTTCTTT. Protein: CASSLSGKANTEAFF.

CDR3 protein: CASSVGPDTQYF. As DNA, the CDR3 is TGTGCCAGCAGTGTGGGGCCAGATACGCAGTATTTT. The V and J genes are TRBV28 and TRBJ2-3, with D perhaps TRBD1 (5 bases). With 5 bases removed from V and 4 bases from J, the gap between germline ends came to 7 bases. The length of the CDR3 is 12 residues. Germline V gene sequence: CDR1 MDHEN, CDR2 SYDVKM.

V and J are TRBV18 and TRBJ2-7, with 7 bases fitting TRBD1. The CDR3 is 13 residues long. The ends lost 4 bases at V and 2 bases at J; junction bases unmatched: 2. CDR1 and CDR2 from the germline V gene are KGHSH and LQKENI. CDR3 sequence: CASSLTGTYEQYF. As DNA, the CDR3 is TGTGCCAGCTCACTGACAGGGACCTACGAGCAGTACTTC.

Points on this clone: Other DNA sequences from this sample encode an identical CDR3 as well. This chain joins TRBV4-3 and TRBJ2-7, with D tentatively TRBD2 (6 bases). The V end lost 0 bases, the J end lost 2 bases, and 11 bases lay between the germline ends. The CDR3 extends over 15 amino acids. Germline CDR1 LGHNA, CDR2 YSLEER. This chain's CDR3 is CASSQDSGVAYEQYF. CDR3 nucleotide sequence: TGCGCCAGCAGCCAAGATTCGGGAGTCGCCTACGAGCAGTACTTC.

The rearrangement joins TRBV5-1 to TRBJ2-3; perhaps TRBD1 as D (6 bases). The V and J ends lost 4 bases and 6 bases respectively, with 15 bases between them. CDR1 and CDR2 from the germline V gene are SGHRS and YFSETQ. This CDR3 has 14 residues. Here the CDR3 DNA reads TGCGCCAGCAGCCCACGGACAGACCTGGATACGCAGTATTTT. Translation gives CASSPRTDLDTQYF.

The rearrangement uses TRBV9 and TRBJ2-3; 12 bases map to TRBD2. V dropped 4 bases and J dropped 4; count of bases not matched to a gene: 4. CDR3 length equals 15 residues. Germline CDR1 reads SGDLS; CDR2 reads YYNGEE. CDR3 residues: CASSPSGGAADTQYF. The CDR3 DNA is TGTGCCAGCAGCCCTAGCGGGGGGGCGGCAGATACGCAGTATTTT. Using reference TRBV9 and TRBJ2-3 for the parts outside the CDR3, the full variable domain is DSGVTQTPKHLITATGQRVTLRCSPRSGDLSVYWYQQSLDQGLQFLIQYYNGEERAKGNILERFSAQQFPDLHSELNLSSLELGDSALYFCASSPSGGAADTQYFGPGTRLTVL.

The chain combines TRBV18 with TRBJ1-3; TRBD1 might be the D (6 bases). The germline V gene encodes CDR1 KGHSH and CDR2 LQKENI. The CDR3 totals 14 residues. The V gene lost 6 bases and the J gene lost 0 bases, with 9 bases spanning the gap. The DNA for the CDR3 is TGTGCCAGCTCCCAACAGGGCTCTGGAAACACCATATATTTT. Protein: CASSQQGSGNTIYF.

J is TRBJ1-1 and V is TRBV7-9; D not resolved. The CDR3 has 15 amino acids. The germline V and J ends were trimmed by 2 bases and 8 bases, with 18 bases remaining between them. From germline, CDR1 is SEHNR and CDR2 FQNEAQ (reference sequence). This CDR3 reads CASSLTANPNGEAFF. Written as DNA, the CDR3 is TGTGCCAGCAGCTTAACGGCCAACCCGAACGGGGAAGCTTTCTTT.